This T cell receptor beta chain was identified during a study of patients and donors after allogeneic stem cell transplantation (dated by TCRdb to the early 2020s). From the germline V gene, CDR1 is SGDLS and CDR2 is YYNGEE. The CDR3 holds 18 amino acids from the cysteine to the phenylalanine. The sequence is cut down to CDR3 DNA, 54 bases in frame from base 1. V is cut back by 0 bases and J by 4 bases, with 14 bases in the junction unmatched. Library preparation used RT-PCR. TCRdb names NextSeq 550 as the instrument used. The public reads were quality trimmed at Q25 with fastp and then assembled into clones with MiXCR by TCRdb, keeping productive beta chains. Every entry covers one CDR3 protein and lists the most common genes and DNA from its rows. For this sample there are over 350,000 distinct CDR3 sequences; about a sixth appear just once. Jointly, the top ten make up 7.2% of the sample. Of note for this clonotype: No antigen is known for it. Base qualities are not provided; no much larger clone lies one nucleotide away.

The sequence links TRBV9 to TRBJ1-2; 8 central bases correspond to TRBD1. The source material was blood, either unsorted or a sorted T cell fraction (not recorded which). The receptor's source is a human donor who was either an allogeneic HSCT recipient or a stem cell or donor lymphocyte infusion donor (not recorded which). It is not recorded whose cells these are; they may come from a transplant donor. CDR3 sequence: CASSVDLALQGVSYGYTF. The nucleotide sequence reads TGTGCCAGCAGCGTAGACTTAGCCCTACAGGGGGTAAGCTATGGCTACACCTTC.